The rows below give T cell receptor beta chains drawn from one sample of a study of blood T cell repertoires in COVID-19. Clones were sequenced by immunoSEQ multiplex PCR, and TCRdb holds only the in-frame ones, with some missing. The sample has under 450,000 clones, 81% seen once; the top ten hold 0.85% to 1.2%. Sequencing was carried out using peripheral blood. The receptors shown here come from a human donor with acute or convalescent COVID-19. The donor label of this sample is uncertain. The CDR3 runs from the conserved cysteine through the conserved F or W. The order of the fields is V gene, clone size, D gene, J gene, CDR3 DNA, CDR3 protein. D genes are given only for firm matches. Some rows mark clone size as missing; the rest say once, few, many or name a class of expanded clone.

TRBV18	once	-	TRBJ2-1	TGTGCCAGCTCGCCCGGACAGTACAATGAGCAGTTCTTC	CASSPGQYNEQFF
TRBV5-1	once	TRBD2	TRBJ2-1	TGCGCCAGCAGCTTGGTAGCGGGGGGGCCGTATGAGCAGTTCTTC	CASSLVAGGPYEQFF
TRBV29-1	-	-	TRBJ2-7	TGCAGCGTTGCTAGTGTCTGGGAGCAGTACTTC	CSVASVWEQYF
TRBV6-5	-	TRBD1	TRBJ1-1	TGTGCCAGCAGTTATTACCGGGGACAGGGTACTGCTTTCTTT	CASSYYRGQGTAFF
TRBV29-1	-	TRBD1	TRBJ1-1	TGCAGCGTTGTTGAGGGACAGGCGCTGCCCTCAGACGAAGCTTTCTTT	CSVVEGQALPSDEAFF
TRBV6-5	-	TRBD1	TRBJ1-1	TGTGCCAGCAGGGTTTGGACAGGGCGGAACACTGAAGCTTTCTTT	CASRVWTGRNTEAFF
TRBV28	-	-	TRBJ1-1	TGTGCCAGCAGAAAAGGGGACTTGAACACTGAAGCTTTCTTT	CASRKGDLNTEAFF
TRBV29-1	once	TRBD1	TRBJ1-1	TGCAGCGTTTTCCTACAGGGGGCGAGAACTGAAGCTTTCTTT	CSVFLQGARTEAFF
TRBV29-1	-	TRBD2	TRBJ2-3	TGCAGCGTAAGGAGCGGGGGCCTCGGCACAGATACGCAGTATTTT	CSVRSGGLGTDTQYF
TRBV12-3/TRBV12-4	-	-	TRBJ2-3	TGTGCCAGCACCCGAGGAGATACGCAGTATTTT	CASTRGDTQYF
TRBV5-1	-	TRBD2	TRBJ2-1	TGCGCCAGCTCGCTAGCGGGAGACCCACCCAATGAGCAGTTCTTC	CASSLAGDPPNEQFF
TRBV6-5	-	-	TRBJ2-7	TGTGCCAGCAGGCGGACAGCTTCCTACGAGCAGTACTTC	CASRRTASYEQYF
TRBV6-5	-	TRBD1	TRBJ1-2	TGTGCCAGCACCGCTTACCGGGACAGCGTCTACTACACCTTC	CASTAYRDSVYYTF
TRBV28	once	-	TRBJ1-2	TGTGCCAGCACCCAAACCCAGGGCAGCTACACCTTC	CASTQTQGSYTF
TRBV3-1/TRBV3-2	-	TRBD2	TRBJ2-3	TGTGCCAGCAGTCGTAGCGGGAGATTCCCAGATACGCAGTATTTT	CASSRSGRFPDTQYF
TRBV20-1	-	-	TRBJ2-1	TGCAGTGCTAGGAGCGGGGAGCAGTTCTTC	CSARSGEQFF
TRBV5-4	-	TRBD1	TRBJ1-6	TGTGCCAGCAGCATAGGACAGGGCGGTAATTCACCCCTCCACTTT	CASSIGQGGNSPLHF
TRBV11-2	-	-	TRBJ2-3	TGTGCCAGCAGCTTACATCGGACAGGCACAGATACGCAGTATTTT	CASSLHRTGTDTQYF
TRBV2	-	-	TRBJ2-3	TGTGCCAGCACTTTTGGGGGCGGTGGGGCAGATACGCAGTATTTT	CASTFGGGGADTQYF
TRBV15	few	TRBD2	TRBJ2-1	TGTGCCACCAGCACTACCTACGGGGGGACCGAGTACAATGAGCAGTTCTTC	CATSTTYGGTEYNEQFF
TRBV29-1	-	-	TRBJ2-7	TGCAGCGTTGAAGAGAGTACGGGTCCAGAGCAGTACTTC	CSVEESTGPEQYF
TRBV20-1	-	TRBD2	TRBJ2-7	TGCAGTGCCCCCCACGGGCGGGAGATGTACTTC	CSAPHGREMYF
TRBV2	-	TRBD1	TRBJ1-2	TGTGCCAGCAGTACGACAGGGCAGCGCTATGGCTACACCTTC	CASSTTGQRYGYTF
TRBV6-6	-	-	TRBJ2-3	TGTGCCAGCAGTTACGCGTCCGCGGCAGATACGCAGTATTTT	CASSYASAADTQYF